This T cell receptor (beta chain) was retrieved from a study of T-cell memory formation after mild COVID-19. Via MiXCR, TCRdb re-called the 5' RACE reads, giving one row per CDR3 protein. The sample records about 250,000 distinct CDR3 sequences, roughly 15% being singletons. V gave up 6 bases and J gave up 7 bases, with 19 bases separating them. The CDR3 runs 15 residues. Germline CDR1 and CDR2: SGHVS and FQNEAQ. Sequenced input: PBMCs or a T cell subset sorted from them (not recorded which). This sequence originates from an adult woman who had mild COVID-19 (a few samples of this study predate the infection). Cell type and time point are not known. This chain uses TRBV7-8 with TRBJ1-5; D gene ambiguous. The CDR3 DNA sequence: TGTGCCAGCAGTTTAAACGCCATTTCCAGCCAGCCCCAGCATTTT. This translates into CASSLNAISSQPQHF. Drawing the rest from reference TRBV7-8 and TRBJ1-5, the complete variable domain is GAGVSQSPRYKVAKRGQDVALRCDPISGHVSLFWYQQALGQGPEFLTYFQNEAQLDKSGLPSDRFFAERPEGSVSTLKIQRTQQEDSAVYLCASSLNAISSQPQHFGDGTRLSIL.